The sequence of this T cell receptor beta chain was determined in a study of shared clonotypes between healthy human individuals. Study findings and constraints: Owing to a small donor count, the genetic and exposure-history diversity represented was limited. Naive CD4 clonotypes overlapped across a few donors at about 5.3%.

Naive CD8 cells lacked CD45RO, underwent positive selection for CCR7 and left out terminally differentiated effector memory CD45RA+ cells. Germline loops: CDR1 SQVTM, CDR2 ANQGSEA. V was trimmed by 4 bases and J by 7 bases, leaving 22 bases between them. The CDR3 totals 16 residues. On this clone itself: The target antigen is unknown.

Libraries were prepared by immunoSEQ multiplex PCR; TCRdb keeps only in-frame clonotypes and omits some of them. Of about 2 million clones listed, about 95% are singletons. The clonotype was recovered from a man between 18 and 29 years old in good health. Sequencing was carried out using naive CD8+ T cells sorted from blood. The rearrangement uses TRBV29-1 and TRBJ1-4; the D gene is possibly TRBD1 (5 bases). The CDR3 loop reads CSVAQGGTGGGEKLFF. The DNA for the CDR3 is TGCAGCGTTGCCCAGGGAGGTACGGGTGGAGGTGAAAAACTGTTTTTT. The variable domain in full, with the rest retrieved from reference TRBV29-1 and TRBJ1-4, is SAVISQKPSRDICQRGTSLTIQCQVDSQVTMMFWYRQQPGQSLTLIATANQGSEATYESGFVIDKFPISRPNLTFSTLTVSNMSPEDSSIYLCSVAQGGTGGGEKLFFGSGTQLSVL.